The rows below give T cell receptor beta chains drawn from one sample of a study of blood T cell repertoires in COVID-19. TCRdb keeps only in-frame clones here, not all; method: immunoSEQ multiplex PCR. The sample consists of under 200,000 clones, roughly 84% of them appearing once. The source material was peripheral blood. All receptors derive from a woman aged 45-60 years with COVID-19, enrolled during active disease. The CDR3 runs from the conserved cysteine through the conserved F or W. A D gene is named only where the DNA matches it firmly. Clone size is not always given. Where it is, it says once, few, many or a class for expanded clones.

>16|TRBJ2-7|TRBV6-1|TRBD2|-
TGTGCCAGCAGTGAAGAGGTTGTGGATGGGACTAACGAGCAGTACTTC
CASSEEVVDGTNEQYF
>19|TRBJ2-5|TRBV5-4|TRBD2|once
TGTGCCAGCAGCTTGGATAACAGACCTTCCGGGGGAGGGCAAGAGACCCAGTACTTC
CASSLDNRPSGGGQETQYF
>15|TRBJ1-5|TRBV4-1|-|-
TGCGCCAGCAGCCAAGTGGACAGATCGAATCAGCCCCAGCATTTT
CASSQVDRSNQPQHF
>14|TRBJ2-1|TRBV3-1/TRBV3-2|-|-
TGTGCCAGCAGCCACCGACTGCTGGACAATGAGCAGTTCTTC
CASSHRLLDNEQFF
>14|TRBJ2-3|TRBV29-1|TRBD2|-
TGCAGCGCCGGGACTAGCGGGGGTACAGATACGCAGTATTTT
CSAGTSGGTDTQYF
>18|TRBJ2-5|TRBV2|TRBD2|-
TGTGCCAGCAGTCGATACTATAAGAAGCGGGGAAATCAAGAGACCCAGTACTTC
CASSRYYKKRGNQETQYF
>15|TRBJ2-1|TRBV6-2/TRBV6-3|TRBD1|once
TGTGCCAGCAGTTACTCAGGACAGGGGCTTAATGAGCAGTTCTTC
CASSYSGQGLNEQFF
>15|TRBJ1-4|TRBV7-9|-|-
TGTGCCTCTTCCGGGTTAACCTCAACTAATGAAAAACTGTTTTTT
CASSGLTSTNEKLFF
>17|TRBJ2-1|TRBV13|TRBD2|-
TGTGCCAGCAGCCCTAGATCGGGACTAGCGGGGAGGTATGAGCAGTTCTTC
CASSPRSGLAGRYEQFF
>14|TRBJ2-7|TRBV5-4|-|-
TGTGCCAGCAGATCGCAAGGGGCTAGGGACGAGCAGTACTTC
CASRSQGARDEQYF
>15|TRBJ1-4|TRBV29-1|TRBD1|once
TGCAGCGTTGAACGGGGCGGGACAGGGAATGAAAAACTGTTTTTT
CSVERGGTGNEKLFF
>14|TRBJ2-7|TRBV14|TRBD1|-
TGTGCCAGCAGCGTGGGACAGTGGGGAATCGAGCAGTACTTC
CASSVGQWGIEQYF
>20|TRBJ2-4|TRBV28|TRBD2|-
TGTGCCAGCAGTTCGTCCATTAGCGGGGGTGGCGGGATAGCCAAAAACATTCAGTACTTC
CASSSSISGGGGIAKNIQYF
>13|TRBJ2-7|TRBV3-1/TRBV3-2|TRBD1|-
TGTGCCAGCAGCCAACAGGGGGCCTACGAGCAGTACTTC
CASSQQGAYEQYF
>13|TRBJ1-2|TRBV10-2|-|-
TGCGCCAGCAGTGGACGAGGAGGAAATGGCTACACCTTC
CASSGRGGNGYTF
>18|TRBJ2-5|TRBV15|TRBD2|-
TGTGCCACCAGCAGATCCCGACTAGCGGGGGACCAACAAGAGACCCAGTACTTC
CATSRSRLAGDQQETQYF
>17|TRBJ2-7|TRBV7-9|TRBD1|-
TGTGCCAGCAGCTTAGCCGTCGGACAGGGGAGCTCCTACGAGCAGTACTTC
CASSLAVGQGSSYEQYF
>12|TRBJ1-1|TRBV2|-|-
TGTGCCAGCAAGACTGATAGCACTGAAGCTTTCTTT
CASKTDSTEAFF
>14|TRBJ2-5|TRBV28|TRBD2|once
TGTGCCAGCGTGGCGGGGGGCCCCCAAGAGACCCAGTACTTC
CASVAGGPQETQYF
>16|TRBJ2-1|TRBV4-1|TRBD1|once
TGCGCCAGCAGCCAAGAATCGGGACAGGGTAGGAATGAGCAGTTCTTC
CASSQESGQGRNEQFF
>15|TRBJ1-2|TRBV4-2|-|few
TGTGCCAGCAGCCAAGATGGAGGTCCGAACTATGGCTACACCTTC
CASSQDGGPNYGYTF
>15|TRBJ2-1|TRBV4-3|TRBD1|-
TGCGCCAGCAGCCAAGAAGGGGGCCCCTACAATGAGCAGTTCTTC
CASSQEGGPYNEQFF
>14|TRBJ1-5|TRBV19|TRBD1|-
TGTGCCAGTAGTGGGACAGGGGGCGGTCAGCCCCAGCATTTT
CASSGTGGGQPQHF
>13|TRBJ2-7|TRBV9|-|-
TGTGCCAGCAGCCCCGGGGTTACCTACGAGCAGTACTTC
CASSPGVTYEQYF
>14|TRBJ1-5|TRBV30|-|-
TGTGCCTGGAGTGTAACGGGGGTTAATCAGCCCCAGCATTTT
CAWSVTGVNQPQHF
>15|TRBJ1-2|TRBV27|TRBD1|-
TGTGCCAGCAGTCCCGGGACAGGGGCCCTCTATGGCTACACCTTC
CASSPGTGALYGYTF
>12|TRBJ1-2|TRBV30|-|-
TGTGCCTGGAGTGGAGTAACCTATGGCTACACCTTC
CAWSGVTYGYTF
>15|TRBJ1-5|TRBV7-2|TRBD1|-
TGTGCCAGCAGCCAAAGCACAGGGGAGCCTCAGCCCCAGCATTTT
CASSQSTGEPQPQHF
>15|TRBJ2-3|TRBV7-9|TRBD1|-
TGTGCCAGCAGCCAAGGAACAGGGGCAACAGATACGCAGTATTTT
CASSQGTGATDTQYF
>15|TRBJ1-1|TRBV5-4|-|-
TGTGCCAGCAGCCCAGGAAAACAGATGAACACTGAAGCTTTCTTT
CASSPGKQMNTEAFF
>18|TRBJ1-5|TRBV6-1|TRBD1|-
TGTGCCAGCAGTGAAGCCTGGGACAGGGGGTATAGCAATCAGCCCCAGCATTTT
CASSEAWDRGYSNQPQHF
>13|TRBJ2-1|TRBV12-5|-|-
TGTGCTAGTGGTTTGCAACGGGGGAATGAGCAGTTCTTC
CASGLQRGNEQFF
>12|TRBJ1-2|TRBV19|-|medium-sized
TGTGCCAGTAGTACAGCGAGTTATGGCTACACCTTC
CASSTASYGYTF
>12|TRBJ1-2|TRBV6-5|-|-
TGTGCCAGCACTCAGGGCTCCTTTGGCTACACCTTC
CASTQGSFGYTF
>15|TRBJ1-4|TRBV3-1/TRBV3-2|TRBD1|-
TGTGCCAGCAGCCCTGGGACAGGCAAATCTGAAAAACTGTTTTTT
CASSPGTGKSEKLFF
>16|TRBJ1-1|TRBV14|TRBD1|-
TGTGCCAGCAGCCCGGGACAGGGGGCGCCTGACACTGAAGCTTTCTTT
CASSPGQGAPDTEAFF
>12|TRBJ1-5|TRBV5-4|-|-
TGTGCCAGCAGCTTGGTCGGGCAGCCCCAGCATTTT
CASSLVGQPQHF
>19|TRBJ2-2|TRBV10-1|-|-
TGCGCCAACCTCTTCGGGGACAGGGTTCGGCGGGGGGGAACCGGGGAGCTGTTTTTT
CANLFGDRVRRGGTGELFF
>13|TRBJ1-1|TRBV27|TRBD1|-
TGTGCCAGCAGTCCACCCACAGGGGCTGAAGCTTTCTTT
CASSPPTGAEAFF
>18|TRBJ1-5|TRBV27|TRBD1|-
TGTGCCAGCAGTTTCCTTGGGACAGGGGGTTCCGGACGTCAGCCCCAGCATTTT
CASSFLGTGGSGRQPQHF
>15|TRBJ1-5|TRBV6-5|-|-
TGTGCCAGCAGAATCAGTCTCCATAGCAATCAGCCCCAGCATTTT
CASRISLHSNQPQHF
>15|TRBJ1-6|TRBV19|TRBD1|-
TGTGCCAGTAGTACAGTGACAGGGGATAATTCACCCCTCCACTTT
CASSTVTGDNSPLHF
>12|TRBJ2-7|TRBV7-8|-|once
TGTGCCAGCAGCCAAGGACAGCAAGAGCAGTACTTC
CASSQGQQEQYF
>14|TRBJ1-2|TRBV2|-|-
TGTGCCAGCAGTGAAGCTCCGGGTGGCTATGGCTACACCTTC
CASSEAPGGYGYTF
>15|TRBJ2-1|TRBV9|-|-
TGTGCCAGCAGCCCCCGGGACTCCAACTACAATGAGCAGTTCTTC
CASSPRDSNYNEQFF
>16|TRBJ1-6|TRBV9|-|-
TGTGCCAGCAGCGTAGTGAGGGTAAGGCGAGTTTCACCCCTCCACTTT
CASSVVRVRRVSPLHF
>15|TRBJ2-3|TRBV7-9|-|-
TGTGCCAGCAGCTTAAACAGGGTCTTGCCAGATACGCAGTATTTT
CASSLNRVLPDTQYF
>19|TRBJ2-3|TRBV11-3|TRBD2|-
TGTGCCAGCAGCCCCCCCTACGGGACTAGCGGGGAAATCACAGATACGCAGTATTTT
CASSPPYGTSGEITDTQYF
>14|TRBJ2-5|TRBV10-3|TRBD2|-
TGTGCCATCAGTGATGGTCAGGGAGGGGAGACCCAGTACTTC
CAISDGQGGETQYF
>17|TRBJ2-1|TRBV10-1|TRBD1|few
TGCGCCAGCAGTGAGTCTCGGGACAGGGTTTCCTACAATGAGCAGTTCTTC
CASSESRDRVSYNEQFF
>16|TRBJ2-3|TRBV3-1/TRBV3-2|TRBD2|-
TGTGCCAGCAGCCACGCACTAGCGGGGGGCGGAGATACGCAGTATTTT
CASSHALAGGGDTQYF
>15|TRBJ1-5|TRBV16|-|-
TGTGCCAGCAGCCAATATCCAGGGGACAATCAGCCCCAGCATTTT
CASSQYPGDNQPQHF
>18|TRBJ1-6|TRBV19|TRBD1|-
TGTGCCAGTAATGAAAGAGACAGGGGGAGCTCCTATAATTCACCCCTCCACTTT
CASNERDRGSSYNSPLHF